The 21 T cell receptor beta chains reported below all come from one sample, sequenced in a study of identical twins. TCRdb re-called the 5' RACE reads through MiXCR, storing one row per CDR3 protein. The profile covers about 520,000 distinct CDR3 sequences, with approximately 22% appearing a single time and 0.75% to 0.95% taken by the ten largest. The same data also contributed to another study, on T cells expressing NK-cell markers.

The material sequenced was CD4+ T cells sorted from blood. The receptor source for this set is a woman under 30 in good health.

This clonotype was detected a few times. The chain is built from TRBV5-5 and TRBJ2-3; D may match TRBD1 or TRBD2 (5 bases each). V dropped 3 bases and J dropped 0 bases, with 14 bases sitting between them. The CDR3 contains 16 residues. Per germline, CDR1 SGHKS and CDR2 YYEKEE (reference sequence). The CDR3, as DNA: TGTGCCAGCAGCTCGGACCCGGGGCCGAGCACAGATACGCAGTATTTT. Amino acids: CASSSDPGPSTDTQYF.

This clonotype has a handful of counts. This chain joins TRBV6-1 and TRBJ2-7, with a possible D match to TRBD2 (6 bases). CDR1 is MNHNS and CDR2 is SASEGT in the germline V gene. V lost 8 bases and J 5 bases, leaving 16 bases between the germline ends. CDR3 length: 13 residues. The CDR3 DNA sequence: TGTGCCAGCGGGGGGTCCGAGGTCAACGAGCAGTACTTC. Translating it yields CASGGSEVNEQYF.

The chain carries TRBV20-1 and TRBJ2-3; unclear D gene. There are 15 residues in the CDR3. With 5 bases removed from V and 0 bases from J, the gap between germline ends came to 15 bases. The V gene's germline CDR1 is DFQATT and CDR2 SNEGSKA (reference sequence). This chain's CDR3 is CSAASNGFSTDTQYF. In DNA, the CDR3 is TGCAGTGCTGCCTCGAACGGATTTAGCACAGATACGCAGTATTTT.

This clonotype was observed a few times. V usage is TRBV11-2 and J usage is TRBJ2-1, with unresolved D. The germline gives CDR1 SGHAT, CDR2 FQNNGV. The CDR3 is made up of 13 amino acids. Trimming removed 5 bases from V and 10 bases from J, with 15 bases in between. CDR3 amino acids: CASSPQELLEQFF. The CDR3 nucleotides are TGTGCCAGCAGCCCCCAGGAATTATTAGAGCAGTTCTTC. Supplemented by reference TRBV11-2 and TRBJ2-1, the full variable domain reads EAGVAQSPRYKIIEKRQSVAFWCNPISGHATLYWYQQILGQGPKLLIQFQNNGVVDDSQLPKDRFSAERLKGVDSTLKIQPAKLEDSAVYLCASSPQELLEQFFGPGTRLTVL.

The rearrangement links TRBV14 to TRBJ2-5; D call uncertain. Trimming took off 0 bases at V and 5 bases at J, with 4 bases between the two ends. CDR1 SGHDN and CDR2 FVKESK come from the germline V gene. The CDR3 extends over 12 amino acids. The CDR3 DNA sequence: TGTGCCAGCAGCCAAGATTGGGAGACCCAGTACTTC. This sequence encodes CASSQDWETQYF.

The genes are TRBV5-1 and TRBJ2-2, with 10 bases matching TRBD2. The ends lost 0 bases at V and 4 bases at J; junction bases unmatched: 6. There are 17 residues in the CDR3. CDR1 is SGHRS, CDR2 YFSETQ, per germline. In nucleotides, the CDR3 is TGCGCCAGCAGCTTGGCTCCGCCTAGCGGGGGCACCGGGGAGCTGTTTTTT. This translates into CASSLAPPSGGTGELFF.

The rearrangement uses TRBV19 and TRBJ1-5; 7 bases map to TRBD1. V shed 7 bases and J 4 bases; nucleotides not matched to a gene: 4. CDR3 length: 13 amino acids. Germline CDR1 is LNHDA and CDR2 is SQIVND (reference sequence). CDR3 nucleotides: TGTGCCAGTACCACAGGGGTAAATCAGCCCCAGCATTTT. Translated: CASTTGVNQPQHF.

This clonotype was observed at least ten times. The V and J genes are TRBV5-1 and TRBJ2-1, with 12 bases fitting TRBD2. Losses at the gene ends were 4 bases for V and 7 bases for J; bases not matched to a gene: 9. From germline, CDR1 is SGHRS and CDR2 YFSETQ. This CDR3 region has 16 residues. Here the CDR3 reads CASSASGRAGLNEQFF. CDR3 coding DNA: TGCGCCAGCAGCGCTAGCGGGAGGGCCGGTCTGAATGAGCAGTTCTTC.

This clonotype was counted a few times. The chain has TRBV3-1 and TRBJ2-7; D is unclear. The germline V and J ends were trimmed by 7 bases and 7 bases, with 17 bases remaining between them. The CDR3 is 13 amino acids. Germline assignment: CDR1 LGHDT and CDR2 YNNKEL (reference sequence). CDR3 in amino acids: CASTNLASEEQYF. The CDR3 coding sequence is TGTGCCAGCACCAACCTGGCGTCTGAAGAGCAGTACTTC.

This clonotype has a count of ten or more. The chain recombines TRBV7-9 with TRBJ2-2, with D hard to call. Germline V gene lookup returns CDR1 SEHNR and CDR2 FQNEAQ (reference sequence). This CDR3 is 12 amino acids long. Trimming pared 5 bases from V and 6 bases from J, leaving 7 bases between. The CDR3 region has the DNA TGTGCCAGCAGCCTATCGTCCGGGGAGCTGTTTTTT. Its protein product is CASSLSSGELFF. Using reference TRBV7-9 and TRBJ2-2 for the parts outside the CDR3, the full variable domain is DTGVSQNPRHKITKRGQNVTFRCDPISEHNRLYWYRQTLGQGPEFLTYFQNEAQLEKSRLLSDRFSAERPKGSFSTLEIQRTEQGDSAMYLCASSLSSGELFFGEGSRLTVL.

This clonotype has a handful of counts. The V call is TRBV20-1, the J call TRBJ2-7, with a weak D call TRBD1 (6 bases). The germline V gene has CDR1 DFQATT and CDR2 SNEGSKA (reference sequence). V was cut by 6 bases and J by 2 bases, with 17 bases left in between. The CDR3 extends over 14 amino acids. CDR3 sequence reads: CSASPIQGTYEQYF. CDR3 coding DNA: TGCAGTGCGTCGCCTATACAGGGAACCTACGAGCAGTACTTC.

At least ten counts were recorded for this clonotype. This chain connects TRBV2 to TRBJ1-6; D uncertain. V was trimmed by 3 bases and J by 0 bases, leaving 9 bases between them. The CDR3 runs 16 residues. Per the germline V gene, CDR1 is SNHLY and CDR2 is FYNNEI. The CDR3 reads CASSEGRSSYNSPLHF. The CDR3 nucleotides read TGTGCCAGCAGTGAGGGCAGGAGCTCCTATAATTCACCCCTCCACTTT.

This chain uses TRBV15 with TRBJ2-1, with D tentatively TRBD1 (5 bases). V dropped 0 bases and J dropped 11 bases, with 8 bases sitting between them. The germline gives CDR1 LNHNV, CDR2 YYDKDF (reference sequence). The CDR3 is made up of 12 amino acids. CDR3 residues: CATSRDRTQQFF. CDR3 nucleotide sequence: TGTGCCACCAGCAGAGATAGGACACAGCAGTTCTTC. The whole variable domain, filled in from reference TRBV15 and TRBJ2-1, reads DAMVIQNPRYQVTQFGKPVTLSCSQTLNHNVMYWYQQKSSQAPKLLFHYYDKDFNNEADTPDNFQSRRPNTSFCFLDIRSPGLGDTAMYLCATSRDRTQQFFGPGTRLTVL.

This clonotype was seen more than once but under ten times. The V gene is TRBV18, the J gene TRBJ2-7, with a weak D call TRBD1 (6 bases). The CDR3 is 14 amino acids. V shed 5 bases and J shed 3 bases, with 14 bases lying between them. From germline, CDR1 is KGHSH and CDR2 LQKENI. The CDR3 sequence: CASSVGDRNYEQYF. For the CDR3, the DNA is TGTGCCAGCTCAGTCGGTGACAGGAACTACGAGCAGTACTTC.

This clonotype has just a few counts. The chain has TRBV6-4 and TRBJ2-1; TRBD1 matches 8 bases. Germline assignment: CDR1 MRHNA and CDR2 SNTAGT. Germline trimming cut 5 bases from V and 1 base from J; bases unmatched to any gene: 4. This CDR3 region has 15 residues. The CDR3 DNA reads TGTGCCAGCAGTATAGACAGGGGATCCTACAATGAGCAGTTCTTC. Its protein product is CASSIDRGSYNEQFF.

This clonotype was seen more than once but under ten times. This chain links TRBV10-2 with TRBJ2-5, with D uncertain. The CDR3 is 12 residues long. Germline V gives CDR1 WSHSY, CDR2 SAAADI. Trimming pared 5 bases from V and 1 base from J, leaving 5 bases between. CDR3 coding DNA: TGCGCCAGCAGTATGTTCCAAGAGACCCAGTACTTC. Its protein product is CASSMFQETQYF.

This clonotype was seen many times. At one boundary the junction diverges from the germline segment, which might be a read error. The V gene is TRBV5-1, the J gene TRBJ2-1; weak D call: TRBD2 (6 bases). The CDR3 totals 16 residues. Germline V gene sequence: CDR1 SGHRS, CDR2 YFSETQ. In nucleotides, the CDR3 is TGTGCCAGCAGCTTAGGTTCCGGGAGCTCCTACAATGAGCAGTTCTTC. Translation gives CASSLGSGSSYNEQFF. The full variable domain, completed using reference TRBV5-1 and TRBJ2-1, is KAGVTQTPRYLIKTRGQQVTLSCSPISGHRSVSWYQQTPGQGLQFLFEYFSETQRNKGNFPGRFSGRQFSNSRSEMNVSTLELGDSALYLCASSLGSGSSYNEQFFGPGTRLTVL.

The chain joins TRBV27 to TRBJ2-5; 8 bases agree with TRBD2. The CDR3 contains 13 residues. The ends lost 2 bases at V and 9 bases at J; junction bases unmatched: 5. Germline values: CDR1 MNHEY, CDR2 SMNVEV (reference sequence). The CDR3, as DNA: TGTGCCAGCAGTTTACTAGCGGGCGGGGCCCAGTACTTC. It codes for CASSLLAGGAQYF.

This chain connects TRBV3-1 to TRBJ1-2; D is undetermined. This CDR3 has 12 amino acids. The germline V and J ends were trimmed by 4 bases and 7 bases, with 10 bases remaining between them. Germline CDR1 LGHDT, CDR2 YNNKEL (reference sequence). The CDR3 nucleotides are TGTGCCAGCAGCCTTCCAGGCTCTGGCTACACCTTC. It specifies CASSLPGSGYTF.

The V call is TRBV6-5, the J call TRBJ2-7; weak D call: TRBD2 (5 bases). CDR3 length equals 14 residues. The germline CDR1 and CDR2 sequences are MNHEY and SVGAGI. V lost 1 base and J 3 bases, leaving 10 bases between the germline ends. CDR3 residues: CASSYLSGDYEQYF. CDR3 in DNA: TGTGCCAGCAGTTACTTGAGCGGAGACTACGAGCAGTACTTC.

The chain combines TRBV5-1 with TRBJ1-1; D perhaps matches TRBD1 (6 bases). The CDR3 is 15 amino acids. V lost 2 bases and J 2 bases, leaving 13 bases between the germline ends. CDR1 SGHRS and CDR2 YFSETQ come from the germline V gene. Here the CDR3 DNA reads TGCGCCAGCAGCTTTGACGAGGGGGTAAACACTGAAGCTTTCTTT. Residues: CASSFDEGVNTEAFF.